Shown below are 26 T cell receptor beta chains from a single sample sequenced in a study of control samples from healthy donors and cancer patients. Profiling relied on immunoSEQ multiplex PCR, and the TCRdb table lists in-frame clones only, not all of them. The data contain under 150,000 clones, 85% to 95% of them seen just once; the ten biggest clones take up 3.6%. Sequencing was performed on blood. The receptor source for this set is a young man in good health.

CDR3 amino acids: CASSRMGLGATNEKLFF. The CDR3 DNA sequence: TGCGCCAGCAGCCGAATGGGGCTCGGGGCAACTAATGAAAAACTGTTTTTT. The chain couples TRBV4-1 to TRBJ1-4, with D perhaps TRBD1 (5 bases). The V end was cut by 4 bases, the J end by 0 bases, with 15 bases between. Looked up from germline, CDR1 is MGHRA and CDR2 is YSYEKL. This CDR3 has 17 residues.

The V and J genes are TRBV5-1 and TRBJ2-7, with D unclear. This CDR3 is built from 13 residues. In germline, CDR1 is SGHRS, CDR2 YFSETQ. V was shortened by 0 bases and J by 0 bases, with 4 bases between the two germline ends. CDR3 residues: CASSLGISYEQYF. The CDR3 nucleotides read TGCGCCAGCAGCTTGGGGATCTCCTACGAGCAGTACTTC.

This clone was detected only once. This chain links TRBV27 with TRBJ2-5, with 12 bases matching TRBD2. This CDR3 is built from 17 residues. V gave up 6 bases and J gave up 5 bases; unmatched junction bases: 13. Germline V gene lookup returns CDR1 MNHEY and CDR2 SMNVEV (reference sequence). The CDR3 nucleotides are TGTGCCAGCAGATCGAGTTGGCCTAGCGGGGGGGCTGAGACCCAGTACTTC. Protein product: CASRSSWPSGGAETQYF.

V gene TRBV11-2 combines with J gene TRBJ2-2, with D unresolved. V dropped 3 bases and J dropped 7 bases, with 12 bases sitting between them. The CDR3 contains 14 residues. Per the germline V gene, CDR1 is SGHAT and CDR2 is FQNNGV. In nucleotides, the CDR3 is TGTGCCAGCAGCTTCTTCTCTGGGGTCGGGGAGCTGTTTTTT. It translates to CASSFFSGVGELFF.

This clone was detected only once. J is TRBJ2-3 and V is TRBV29-1; 8 nucleotides agree with TRBD2. The germline CDR1 and CDR2 sequences are SQVTM and ANQGSEA. The CDR3 has 14 amino acids. J lost 0 bases, V lost 5 bases, and 4 bases had no gene match. The CDR3 loop reads CSVNSGVSTDTQYF. As DNA, the CDR3 is TGCAGCGTTAATAGCGGGGTCAGCACAGATACGCAGTATTTT.

The chain links TRBV2 to TRBJ1-6, with a possible D match to TRBD1 (6 bases). Germline values: CDR1 SNHLY, CDR2 FYNNEI. V was shortened by 7 bases and J by 14 bases, with 21 bases between the two germline ends. This CDR3 spans 14 amino acids. The CDR3, as DNA: TGTGCCAGCAAATTTCCAGGGGCCGGGGAGGCCCTCCACTTT. This sequence encodes CASKFPGAGEALHF.

The chain uses TRBV3-1 (or the pseudogene TRBV3-2) and TRBJ2-7; TRBD2 aligns across 10 bases. Trimming removed 6 bases from V and 3 bases from J; junction bases left unmatched: 5. Germline-derived CDR1 and CDR2 are LGHDT and YNNKEL (reference sequence). The CDR3 has 14 residues. Here the CDR3 DNA reads TGTGCCAGCAGAGCCGGACTAGCGGTCTACGAGCAGTACTTC. Amino acid sequence: CASRAGLAVYEQYF.

The chain has TRBV5-4 and TRBJ2-7; D not certain. The CDR3 covers 13 residues. Trimming left V 2 bases short and J 0 bases short, with 6 bases between. Germline loops: CDR1 SGHNT, CDR2 YYREEE (reference sequence). In DNA form, the CDR3 reads TGTGCCAGCAGCTTTACCAGCTCCTACGAGCAGTACTTC. This gives the protein CASSFTSSYEQYF.

V gene TRBV5-5 combines with J gene TRBJ2-3; 10 bases match TRBD2. The germline V gene encodes CDR1 SGHKS and CDR2 YYEKEE (reference sequence). After removal of 5 bases from V and 1 base from J, the junction contained 4 bases not matched to a gene. The CDR3 runs 15 residues. For the CDR3, the DNA is TGTGCCAGCAGTTCCGGGACTAGCGGCACAGATACGCAGTATTTT. It translates to CASSSGTSGTDTQYF. The full variable domain, rest sourced from reference TRBV5-5 and TRBJ2-3, is DAGVTQSPTHLIKTRGQQVTLRCSPISGHKSVSWYQQVLGQGPQFIFQYYEKEERGRGNFPDRFSARQFPNYSSELNVNALLLGDSALYLCASSSGTSGTDTQYFGPGTRLTVL.

The chain links TRBV9 to TRBJ1-5, with D uncertain. The germline gives CDR1 SGDLS, CDR2 YYNGEE. Trimming stripped 0 bases from V and 7 bases from J, with 8 bases between. This CDR3 spans 13 amino acids. In nucleotides, the CDR3 is TGTGCCAGCAGCGTAGCCCCAATGCAGCCCCAGCATTTT. It is translated as CASSVAPMQPQHF.

The chain is built from TRBV27 and TRBJ1-2; the D gene is possibly TRBD1 (5 bases). CDR1 is MNHEY, CDR2 SMNVEV, per germline (reference sequence). This CDR3 is 15 amino acids long. V lost 5 bases to trimming and J lost 8 bases, with 21 bases between them. CDR3 in amino acids: CASSRTGPRAGGYTF. CDR3 in DNA: TGTGCCAGCAGTAGAACAGGTCCCCGCGCGGGAGGCTACACCTTC.

The chain employs TRBV11-2 and TRBJ2-2, with 10 bases that match TRBD1. Germline V gene lookup returns CDR1 SGHAT and CDR2 FQNNGV. The CDR3 contains 14 residues. J was trimmed by 2 bases and V by 11 bases; bases with no gene match: 5. The CDR3 loop is CAVGTGANTGELFF. The DNA for the CDR3 is TGTGCCGTAGGGACAGGGGCAAACACCGGGGAGCTGTTTTTT.

As concerns this clone: The same CDR3 also results from other DNA sequences found in this sample. The chain joins TRBV7-9 to TRBJ1-1; D might be TRBD1 (5 bases). Germline V gene sequence: CDR1 SEHNR, CDR2 FQNEAQ (reference sequence). The CDR3 is 11 amino acids. The ends were cut back, 3 bases at V and 7 bases at J, with 6 bases in the middle. Written as DNA, the CDR3 is TGTGCCAGCAGCTTTGGGGGTGAAGCTTTCTTT. Its protein product is CASSFGGEAFF.

The V call is TRBV4-1, the J call TRBJ2-3; 9 bases are shared with TRBD2. V dropped 1 base and J dropped 4; count of bases not matched to a gene: 6. Germline-derived CDR1 and CDR2 are MGHRA and YSYEKL. The CDR3 covers 16 residues. CDR3 amino acids: CASSQGKAGGSDTQYF. The CDR3 DNA sequence: TGCGCCAGCAGCCAAGGGAAAGCGGGGGGATCAGATACGCAGTATTTT.

This chain connects TRBV7-6 to TRBJ1-1; D uncertain. V gave up 5 bases and J gave up 4 bases, with 14 bases separating them. From germline, CDR1 is SGHVS and CDR2 FNYEAQ. The CDR3 is 14 residues long. DNA for the CDR3: TGTGCCAGCAGCCAAAACTCCCAAGGCACTGAAGCTTTCTTT. The encoded protein is CASSQNSQGTEAFF.

Here the CDR3 reads CATHGTFPSYEQYF. The CDR3 DNA sequence: TGCGCCACCCACGGGACTTTTCCTTCCTACGAGCAGTACTTC. The chain combines TRBV10-2 with TRBJ2-7; tentative D call: TRBD2 (6 bases). CDR1 and CDR2 (germline): WSHSY, SAAADI. The length of the CDR3 is 14 residues. The V gene lost 10 bases and the J gene lost 1 base, with 17 bases spanning the gap.

The chain combines TRBV9 with TRBJ2-3; D is undetermined. From germline, CDR1 is SGDLS and CDR2 YYNGEE. Deletions cut 4 bases from V and 3 bases from J, with 12 bases between. The CDR3 is 14 residues long. The CDR3 spells CASSSTGTTDTQYF. CDR3 bases: TGTGCCAGCAGCTCTACTGGAACAACAGATACGCAGTATTTT. The variable domain in full, with the rest retrieved from reference TRBV9 and TRBJ2-3, is DSGVTQTPKHLITATGQRVTLRCSPRSGDLSVYWYQQSLDQGLQFLIQYYNGEERAKGNILERFSAQQFPDLHSELNLSSLELGDSALYFCASSSTGTTDTQYFGPGTRLTVL.

V gene TRBV28 combines with J gene TRBJ1-2; D may be TRBD1 (6 bases). V lost 3 bases to trimming and J lost 8 bases, with 13 bases between them. This CDR3 contains 13 residues. Per germline, CDR1 MDHEN and CDR2 SYDVKM. The CDR3 reads CASSFPGARGYTF. CDR3 in DNA: TGTGCCAGCAGTTTCCCGGGGGCGAGGGGCTACACCTTC.

This rearrangement joins TRBV18 to TRBJ1-2, with a tentative D call TRBD1 (6 bases). There are 16 residues in the CDR3. Trimming took off 1 base at V and 0 bases at J, with 12 bases between the two ends. The germline gives CDR1 KGHSH, CDR2 LQKENI. Here the CDR3 DNA reads TGTGCCAGCTCACCACGGGACACGAGAACTAACTATGGCTACACCTTC. This translates into CASSPRDTRTNYGYTF. Looking up the rest from reference TRBV18 and TRBJ1-2 gives the full variable domain: NAGVMQNPRHLVRRRGQEARLRCSPMKGHSHVYWYRQLPEEGLKFMVYLQKENIIDESGMPKERFSAEFPKEGPSILRIQQVVRGDSAAYFCASSPRDTRTNYGYTFGSGTRLTVV.

The V call is TRBV27, the J call TRBJ1-5; weak D call: TRBD1 (5 bases). Germline CDR1 MNHEY, CDR2 SMNVEV (reference sequence). The CDR3 totals 19 residues. The ends were cut back, 4 bases at V and 0 bases at J, with 22 bases in the middle. The DNA for the CDR3 is TGTGCCAGCAGTTATAGTGGACGGGGCCCAGAGGTTAGCAATCAGCCCCAGCATTTT. Its protein product is CASSYSGRGPEVSNQPQHF.

The chain links TRBV27 to TRBJ1-2; 7 bases map to TRBD1. This CDR3 region has 12 residues. With 6 bases clipped from V and 8 bases from J, the junction kept 6 bases outside the gene matches. Germline CDR1 is MNHEY and CDR2 is SMNVEV (reference sequence). DNA of the CDR3: TGTGCCAGCAGACTAAACAGGGGAGGCTACACCTTC. Protein sequence: CASRLNRGGYTF.

The V and J genes are TRBV6-1 and TRBJ1-2, with 7 positions matching TRBD1. V gave up 4 bases and J gave up 2 bases; unmatched junction bases: 13. Looked up from germline, CDR1 is MNHNS and CDR2 is SASEGT. The CDR3 is 17 residues long. This CDR3 reads CASSGVFRTGMNYGYTF. The DNA for the CDR3 is TGTGCCAGCAGTGGAGTTTTCCGGACAGGAATGAACTATGGCTACACCTTC.

The chain combines TRBV6-1 with TRBJ2-5; the D gene could be TRBD1 or TRBD2 (5 bases each). Germline V gene sequence: CDR1 MNHNS, CDR2 SASEGT. This CDR3 has 14 amino acids. Deletions cut 3 bases from V and 9 bases from J, with 17 bases between. CDR3 DNA sequence: TGTGCCAGCAGTGAGGCAGGGACCCTCGAGGCCCAGTACTTC. Translated: CASSEAGTLEAQYF.

The chain carries TRBV7-6 and TRBJ2-1; TRBD2 matches at 9 bases. The germline CDR1 and CDR2 sequences are SGHVS and FNYEAQ. Trimming removed 5 bases from V and 2 bases from J; junction bases left unmatched: 7. This CDR3 is built from 16 residues. CDR3 coding DNA: TGTGCCAGCAGCAAAACTAGCGGGCGAACCTACAATGAGCAGTTCTTC. It yields the protein CASSKTSGRTYNEQFF.

This chain connects TRBV5-8 to TRBJ1-2, with D perhaps TRBD1 (5 bases). Deletions cut 0 bases from V and 7 bases from J, with 16 bases between. Germline CDR1 SGHTS, CDR2 YDEGEE. The CDR3 contains 15 residues. In DNA form, the CDR3 reads TGTGCCAGCAGCTTGGTGCGTCAGGGACTCTCTGGCTACACCTTC. It encodes CASSLVRQGLSGYTF.

The chain carries TRBV2 and TRBJ1-1; 7 nucleotides match TRBD1. This CDR3 has 12 amino acids. The ends lost 6 bases at V and 6 bases at J; junction bases unmatched: 4. Germline V gene lookup returns CDR1 SNHLY and CDR2 FYNNEI. The DNA of the CDR3 is TGTGCCAGCAGAGACAGGGTCCCTGAAGCTTTCTTT. Protein sequence: CASRDRVPEAFF.